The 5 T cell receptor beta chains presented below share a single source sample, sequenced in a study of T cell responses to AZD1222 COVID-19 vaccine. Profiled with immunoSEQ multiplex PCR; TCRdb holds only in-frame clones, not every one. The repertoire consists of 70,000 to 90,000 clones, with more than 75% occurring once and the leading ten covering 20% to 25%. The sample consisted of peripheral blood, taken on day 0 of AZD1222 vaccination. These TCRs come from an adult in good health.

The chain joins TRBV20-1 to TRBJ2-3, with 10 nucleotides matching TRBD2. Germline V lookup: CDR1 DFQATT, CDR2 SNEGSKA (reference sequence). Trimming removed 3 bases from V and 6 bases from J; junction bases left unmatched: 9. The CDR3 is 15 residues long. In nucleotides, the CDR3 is TGCAGTGCTAGTCTCCCTAGCGGGAGCTTGGATACGCAGTATTTT. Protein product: CSASLPSGSLDTQYF.

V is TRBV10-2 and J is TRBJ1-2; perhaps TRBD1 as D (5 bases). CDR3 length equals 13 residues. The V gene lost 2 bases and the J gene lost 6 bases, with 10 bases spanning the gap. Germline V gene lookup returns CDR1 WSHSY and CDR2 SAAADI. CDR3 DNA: TGCGCCAGCAGTGAGGGGGACGCCCATGGCTACACCTTC. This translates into CASSEGDAHGYTF.

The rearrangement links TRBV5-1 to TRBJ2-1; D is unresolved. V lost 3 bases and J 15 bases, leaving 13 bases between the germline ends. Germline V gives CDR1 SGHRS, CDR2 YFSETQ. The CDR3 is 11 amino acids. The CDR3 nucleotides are TGCGCCAGCAGCTCTACCGCACGGGTGTTCTTC. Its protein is CASSSTARVFF.

The DNA of the CDR3 is TGTGCCATCAGTGTCCAGCGGGATGCCAATGAGCAGTTCTTC. This sequence encodes CAISVQRDANEQFF. The V call is TRBV10-3, the J call TRBJ2-1; 7 bases align to TRBD2. Germline V lookup: CDR1 ENHRY, CDR2 SYGVKD. Losses at the gene ends were 4 bases for V and 6 bases for J; bases not matched to a gene: 6. The CDR3 is made up of 14 amino acids.

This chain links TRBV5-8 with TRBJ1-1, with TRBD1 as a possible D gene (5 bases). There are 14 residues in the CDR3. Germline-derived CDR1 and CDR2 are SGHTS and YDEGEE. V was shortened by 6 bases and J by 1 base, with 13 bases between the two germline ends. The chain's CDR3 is CASIARGKNTEAFF. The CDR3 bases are TGTGCCAGCATCGCGCGGGGCAAGAACACTGAAGCTTTCTTT.